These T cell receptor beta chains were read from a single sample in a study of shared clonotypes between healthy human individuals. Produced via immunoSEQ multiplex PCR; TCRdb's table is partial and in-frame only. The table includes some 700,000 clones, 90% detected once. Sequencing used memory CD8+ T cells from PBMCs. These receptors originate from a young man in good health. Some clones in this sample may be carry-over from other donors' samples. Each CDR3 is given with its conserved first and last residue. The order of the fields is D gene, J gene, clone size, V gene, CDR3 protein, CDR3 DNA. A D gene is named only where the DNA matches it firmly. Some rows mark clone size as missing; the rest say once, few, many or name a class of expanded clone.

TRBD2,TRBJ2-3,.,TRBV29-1,CSVGGSGSTDTQYF,TGCAGCGTTGGGGGTAGCGGGAGCACAGATACGCAGTATTTT
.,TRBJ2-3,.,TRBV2,CATSPQRASTDTQYF,TGTGCCACCTCCCCGCAGAGGGCTAGCACAGATACGCAGTATTTT
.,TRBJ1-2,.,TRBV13,CASSLRLGGPNYGYTF,TGTGCCAGCAGCTTGAGGTTAGGGGGGCCTAACTATGGCTACACCTTC
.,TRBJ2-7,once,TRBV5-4,CASSRRDQAYEQYF,TGTGCCAGCAGCCGCCGGGACCAAGCCTACGAGCAGTACTTC
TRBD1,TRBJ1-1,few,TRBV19,CASSTTTGEAFF,TGTGCCAGTAGTACGACGACAGGGGAAGCTTTCTTT
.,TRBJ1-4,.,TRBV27,CASSSLTQARSEKLFF,TGTGCCAGCAGTTCCCTGACACAGGCGAGGAGTGAAAAACTGTTTTTT
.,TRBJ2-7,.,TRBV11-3,CASSLGTWTSYEQYF,TGTGCCAGCAGCTTGGGGACATGGACCTCCTACGAGCAGTACTTC
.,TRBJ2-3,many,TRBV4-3,CASSQDFVSGSTDTQYF,TGCGCCAGCAGCCAAGATTTCGTAAGCGGGAGCACAGATACGCAGTATTTT
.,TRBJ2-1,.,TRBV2,CASSQPLYNEQFF,TGTGCCAGCAGCCAACCCCTTTACAATGAGCAGTTCTTC
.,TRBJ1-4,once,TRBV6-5,CASSYPHRRREEKLFF,TGTGCCAGCAGTTATCCCCACAGGCGCCGGGAAGAAAAACTGTTTTTT
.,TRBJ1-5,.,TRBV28,CASSSGSGQPMFNQPQHF,TGTGCCAGCAGTTCCGGATCAGGACAGCCTATGTTCAATCAGCCCCAGCATTTT
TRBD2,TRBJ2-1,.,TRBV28,CASSLGLAGLGTEQFF,TGTGCCAGCAGTTTAGGACTAGCGGGGTTAGGCACGGAGCAGTTCTTC
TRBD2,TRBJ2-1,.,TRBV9,CASSVVVGRAYNEQFF,TGTGCCAGCAGCGTAGTGGTCGGGAGGGCCTACAATGAGCAGTTCTTC
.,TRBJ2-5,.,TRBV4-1,CASSQAEGWETQYF,TGCGCCAGCAGCCAAGCCGAGGGTTGGGAGACCCAGTACTTC
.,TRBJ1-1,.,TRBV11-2,CASSLDRRGEPMNTEAFF,TGTGCCAGCAGCTTAGATCGCAGGGGCGAACCTATGAACACTGAAGCTTTCTTT
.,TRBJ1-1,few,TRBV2,CASSEPILNTEAFF,TGTGCCAGCAGTGAGCCCATTTTGAACACTGAAGCTTTCTTT
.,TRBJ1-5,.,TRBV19,CASNRDESGNQPQHF,TGTGCCAGTAATCGAGACGAATCCGGTAATCAGCCCCAGCATTTT
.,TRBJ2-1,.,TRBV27,CASSIGPGDEQFF,TGTGCCAGCAGTATAGGGCCCGGGGATGAGCAGTTCTTC
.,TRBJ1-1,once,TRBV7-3,CASSLTGNTEAFF,TGTGCCAGCAGCTTAACCGGGAACACTGAAGCTTTCTTT
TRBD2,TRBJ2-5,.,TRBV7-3,CASSLSGRARQETQYF,TGTGCCAGCAGCCTTAGCGGGAGGGCCCGTCAAGAGACCCAGTACTTC
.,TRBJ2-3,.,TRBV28,CASSPLHTGTRPGTDTQYF,TGTGCCAGCAGTCCCCTTCACACCGGGACTCGCCCTGGGACAGATACGCAGTATTTT
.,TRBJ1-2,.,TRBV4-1,CASSLDGPSGYGYTF,TGCGCCAGCAGCCTCGACGGACCTTCAGGCTATGGCTACACCTTC
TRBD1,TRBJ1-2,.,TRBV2,CATSTGNNYGYTF,TGTGCCACCTCGACAGGGAACAACTATGGCTACACCTTC
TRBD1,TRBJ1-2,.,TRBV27,CASSLTGPYGYTF,TGTGCCAGCAGTCTGACAGGGCCCTATGGCTACACCTTC
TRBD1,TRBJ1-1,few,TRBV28,CASSRTGGSTEAFF,TGTGCCAGCAGCCGAACAGGGGGGAGCACTGAAGCTTTCTTT
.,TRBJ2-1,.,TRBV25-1,CASSDPTGTPYNEQFF,TGTGCCAGCAGTGACCCGACCGGGACACCCTACAATGAGCAGTTCTTC
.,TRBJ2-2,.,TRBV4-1,CASSQDGAPYLTGELFF,TGCGCCAGCAGCCAAGACGGGGCACCCTATCTCACCGGGGAGCTGTTTTTT
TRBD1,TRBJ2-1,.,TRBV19,CASSAVVGQVIYNEQFF,TGTGCCAGTAGTGCCGTTGTAGGACAGGTTATCTACAATGAGCAGTTCTTC
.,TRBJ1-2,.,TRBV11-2,CASSFSRALYGYTF,TGTGCCAGCAGCTTCAGCAGGGCACTCTATGGCTACACCTTC
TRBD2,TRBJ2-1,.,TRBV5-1,CASRGEGMEQFF,TGCGCCAGCAGGGGGGAGGGCATGGAGCAGTTCTTC
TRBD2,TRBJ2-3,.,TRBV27,CASRNPASGLGAQYF,TGTGCCAGCCGAAACCCGGCTAGCGGCTTAGGAGCGCAGTATTTT
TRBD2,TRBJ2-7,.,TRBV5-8,CASSLAGAGAGEQYF,TGTGCCAGCAGCTTGGCCGGAGCGGGAGCAGGAGAGCAGTACTTC
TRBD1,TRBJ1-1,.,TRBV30,CAWSKPGQGWTEAFF,TGTGCCTGGAGTAAACCGGGACAGGGGTGGACTGAAGCTTTCTTT
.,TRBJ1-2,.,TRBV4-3,CASSQDPVANYGYTF,TGCGCCAGCAGCCAAGATCCCGTAGCTAACTATGGCTACACCTTC
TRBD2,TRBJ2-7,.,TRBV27,CASSFRLAGAYEQYF,TGTGCCAGCAGTTTCCGACTAGCGGGGGCCTACGAGCAGTACTTC
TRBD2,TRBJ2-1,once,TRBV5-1,CASSELAGGARNEQFF,TGCGCCAGCAGCGAACTAGCGGGAGGTGCTAGAAATGAGCAGTTCTTC
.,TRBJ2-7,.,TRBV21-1,CASSKCGLIPYEQYF,TGTGCCAGCAGCAAATGTGGGTTGATCCCCTACGAGCAGTACTTC
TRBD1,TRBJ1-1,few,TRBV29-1,CSGGQGADQGAFF,TGCAGCGGGGGTCAGGGGGCTGACCAAGGAGCTTTCTTT
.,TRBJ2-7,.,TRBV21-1,CASSKALLERLAVFSSYEQYF,TGTGCCAGCAGCAAAGCCCTCCTCGAGAGACTAGCGGTCTTTAGCTCCTACGAGCAGTACTTC
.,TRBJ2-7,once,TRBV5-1,CASSLDTSSYEQYF,TGCGCCAGCAGCTTGGATACATCCTCCTACGAGCAGTACTTC
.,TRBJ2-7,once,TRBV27,CASRSGHFYEQYF,TGTGCCAGCAGGTCGGGACACTTTTACGAGCAGTACTTC
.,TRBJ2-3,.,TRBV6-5,CASSRLGDTQYF,TGTGCCAGCAGTCGACTGGGAGATACGCAGTATTTT
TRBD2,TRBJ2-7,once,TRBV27,CASSPPTSGRRNEQYF,TGTGCCAGCAGTCCCCCGACTAGCGGGAGACGGAACGAGCAGTACTTC
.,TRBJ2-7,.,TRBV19,CASREGGAYEQYF,TGTGCCAGTAGAGAGGGGGGCGCCTACGAGCAGTACTTC